The 29 T cell receptor beta chains given below trace back to one sample, sequenced in a study of cytomegalovirus exposure and HLA in healthy donors. 13 Jbeta primers and 60 Vbeta primers were used for the PCR. Libraries were prepared by immunoSEQ multiplex PCR; TCRdb keeps only in-frame clonotypes and omits some of them. Among around 88,000 clones listed, 60% to 85% were seen once. The sequencing input was PBMCs. All receptors come from a man aged 45-60 years in good health and CMV-seropositive.

The chain carries TRBV5-3 and TRBJ2-3; D gene ambiguous. Being an ORF, TRBV5-3 has a function that is uncertain. The CDR3 spans 15 residues. Between the trimmed V and J ends, which lost 2 bases and 1 base, there was a span of 11 bases. CDR3 residues: CARSLSPGRTDTQYF. The CDR3 DNA sequence: TGTGCCAGAAGCTTATCCCCGGGTCGCACAGATACGCAGTATTTT.

The genes are TRBV10-3 and TRBJ2-5; 7 bases align to TRBD1. The V segment lost 0 bases and the J segment 4 bases; nucleotides outside the gene matches: 8. This CDR3 is built from 16 residues. The germline V gene has CDR1 ENHRY and CDR2 SYGVKD. The CDR3 reads CAISESPGGVGETQYF. DNA of the CDR3: TGTGCCATCAGTGAGTCGCCAGGGGGTGTGGGAGAGACCCAGTACTTC.

This chain uses TRBV6-5 with TRBJ2-7, with a weak D call TRBD1 (6 bases). There are 14 residues in the CDR3. CDR1 MNHEY and CDR2 SVGAGI come from the germline V gene. V dropped 5 bases and J dropped 2 bases, with 13 bases sitting between them. This chain's CDR3 is CASSEMGHTYEQYF. DNA of the CDR3: TGTGCCAGCAGTGAAATGGGACATACCTACGAGCAGTACTTC.

In this sample, this clone turned up once. The rearrangement joins TRBV30 to TRBJ1-3, with TRBD1 matching over 8 bases. CDR1 is GTSNPN and CDR2 is SVGIG in the germline V gene (reference sequence). The CDR3 has 15 residues. The V segment lost 1 base and the J segment 2 bases; nucleotides outside the gene matches: 4. CDR3 residues: CAWSASRGPGNTIYF. CDR3 in DNA: TGTGCCTGGAGTGCTTCCAGGGGGCCTGGAAACACCATATATTTT.

J is TRBJ2-2 and V is TRBV5-1; 9 bases fit TRBD1. The germline gives CDR1 SGHRS, CDR2 YFSETQ. V shed 4 bases, J shed 4 bases, and the junction held 5 bases outside the gene matches. The CDR3 length is 15 residues. Here the CDR3 DNA reads TGCGCCAGCAGCCCCGGGACAGGGACCACCGGGGAGCTGTTTTTT. This translates into CASSPGTGTTGELFF.

The rearrangement links TRBV5-1 to TRBJ2-1; no reliable D call. V shed 4 bases and J shed 1 base, with 9 bases lying between them. The length of the CDR3 is 14 residues. In germline, CDR1 is SGHRS, CDR2 YFSETQ. Here the CDR3 reads CASSASGSYNEQFF. The DNA for the CDR3 is TGCGCCAGCAGCGCGAGTGGTTCCTACAATGAGCAGTTCTTC.

The chain combines TRBV5-1 with TRBJ2-3, with 12 bases that match TRBD2. CDR1 and CDR2 (germline): SGHRS, YFSETQ. This CDR3 is 17 amino acids long. The V gene end was trimmed by 0 bases and the J gene end by 1 base; junction bases not matched to a gene: 3. DNA for the CDR3: TGCGCCAGCAGCTTGGCTAGCGGGGGGGCCGGCACAGATACGCAGTATTTT. It specifies CASSLASGGAGTDTQYF.

The chain recombines TRBV27 with TRBJ2-7, with 8 bases lining up with TRBD1. This CDR3 has 14 residues. CDR1 and CDR2 from the germline V gene are MNHEY and SMNVEV (reference sequence). V lost 4 bases to trimming and J lost 1 base; unmatched junction nucleotides: 3. CDR3 DNA sequence: TGTGCCAGCAGTTCGCGGACAGGGTCCTACGAGCAGTACTTC. Translated: CASSSRTGSYEQYF.

The chain links TRBV7-2 to TRBJ1-1; 8 positions agree with TRBD1. V shed 3 bases and J 14 bases; nucleotides not matched to a gene: 14. Per the germline V gene, CDR1 is SGHTA and CDR2 is FQGNSA. CDR3 length: 14 residues. CDR3 in amino acids: CASSFLTQGAFVFF. For the CDR3, the DNA is TGTGCCAGCAGCTTTCTAACCCAGGGGGCGTTTGTATTCTTT.

In its sample, this clone was seen once. V gene TRBV12-5 combines with J gene TRBJ1-2; no reliable D call. Trimming took 7 bases from V and 3 from J, leaving 15 bases between them. The CDR3 extends over 14 amino acids. Germline V gene sequence: CDR1 LGHNT, CDR2 FRNRAP. CDR3 sequence: CASAPDGSHYGYTF. The CDR3 DNA follows: TGTGCTAGTGCTCCTGACGGGAGCCACTATGGCTACACCTTC. Supplemented by reference TRBV12-5 and TRBJ1-2, the full variable domain reads DARVTQTPRHKVTEMGQEVTMRCQPILGHNTVFWYRQTMMQGLELLAYFRNRAPLDDSGMPKDRFSAEMPDATLATLKIQPSEPRDSAVYFCASAPDGSHYGYTFGSGTRLTVV.

V usage is TRBV7-9 and J usage is TRBJ1-1, with 7 bases matching TRBD1. V shed 5 bases and J 3 bases; nucleotides not matched to a gene: 6. This CDR3 spans 14 amino acids. Germline CDR1 SEHNR, CDR2 FQNEAQ (reference sequence). For the CDR3, the DNA is TGTGCCAGCAGCCCCTGGCAGGGGGACACTGAAGCTTTCTTT. This sequence encodes CASSPWQGDTEAFF.

The CDR3 DNA sequence: TGCAGCGCCAGACCGGGACAGGGGGCTTACGAGCAGTACTTC. Its protein is CSARPGQGAYEQYF. The chain combines TRBV29-1 with TRBJ2-7; 12 bases fit TRBD1. The germline CDR1 and CDR2 sequences are SQVTM and ANQGSEA. The CDR3 has 14 residues. The trim removed 7 bases at V and 4 bases at J, leaving 8 bases unmatched.

The rearrangement links TRBV5-1 to TRBJ1-2; no definite D call. CDR3 length equals 14 residues. From germline, CDR1 is SGHRS and CDR2 YFSETQ. The V end lost 0 bases, the J end lost 4 bases, and 10 bases lay between the germline ends. In DNA, the CDR3 is TGCGCCAGCAGCTTGGAACGGGGTTCCTATGGCTACACCTTC. Translating it yields CASSLERGSYGYTF. The entire variable domain, with the rest obtained from reference TRBV5-1 and TRBJ1-2, is as follows: KAGVTQTPRYLIKTRGQQVTLSCSPISGHRSVSWYQQTPGQGLQFLFEYFSETQRNKGNFPGRFSGRQFSNSRSEMNVSTLELGDSALYLCASSLERGSYGYTFGSGTRLTVV.

The rearrangement joins TRBV6-5 to TRBJ1-2; TRBD1 matches 7 bases. This CDR3 contains 13 residues. In germline, CDR1 is MNHEY, CDR2 SVGAGI. With 4 bases clipped from V and 8 bases from J, the junction kept 7 bases outside the gene matches. The CDR3: CASSSYRGGGYTF. For the CDR3, the DNA is TGTGCCAGCAGTTCCTACAGGGGCGGGGGCTACACCTTC.

This chain uses TRBV7-9 with TRBJ2-1; weak D call: TRBD2 (7 bases). The ends were cut back, 4 bases at V and 4 bases at J, with 20 bases in the middle. CDR3 length: 17 amino acids. Per germline, CDR1 SEHNR and CDR2 FQNEAQ (reference sequence). The CDR3 DNA follows: TGTGCCAGCAGCTCCTTTCCGTGGAGGGGGGGATACAATGAGCAGTTCTTC. Protein: CASSSFPWRGGYNEQFF. Complete variable domain (other parts from reference TRBV7-9 and TRBJ2-1): DTGVSQNPRHKITKRGQNVTFRCDPISEHNRLYWYRQTLGQGPEFLTYFQNEAQLEKSRLLSDRFSAERPKGSFSTLEIQRTEQGDSAMYLCASSSFPWRGGYNEQFFGPGTRLTVL.

The V call is TRBV27, the J call TRBJ2-2; tentatively, D is TRBD1 (6 bases). Looked up from germline, CDR1 is MNHEY and CDR2 is SMNVEV (reference sequence). The CDR3 sequence is 15 residues long. Trimming removed 7 bases at V and 0 bases at J, with 12 bases between. CDR3 coding DNA: TGTGCCAGCAAACAGGGACACCCGAACACCGGGGAGCTGTTTTTT. It specifies CASKQGHPNTGELFF.

This chain joins TRBV5-1 and TRBJ2-1, with 12 bases that match TRBD1. CDR1 and CDR2 (germline): SGHRS, YFSETQ. CDR3 length: 15 amino acids. V lost 4 bases to trimming and J lost 8 bases; unmatched junction nucleotides: 7. The CDR3 protein is CASSQGQGAYDEQFF. CDR3 nucleotides: TGCGCCAGCAGCCAGGGACAGGGGGCTTATGATGAGCAGTTCTTC.

The chain joins TRBV30 to TRBJ1-6, with TRBD1 matching 7 bases. CDR1 GTSNPN and CDR2 SVGIG come from the germline V gene (reference sequence). The CDR3 has 13 residues. CDR3 nucleotide sequence: TGTGCAAAACGACAGGGTCCGAATTCACCCCTCCACTTT. This translates into CAKRQGPNSPLHF.

This sequence joins TRBV27 and TRBJ1-2; 7 nucleotides align to TRBD1. Germline-derived CDR1 and CDR2 are MNHEY and SMNVEV (reference sequence). The CDR3 sequence is 13 residues long. Germline trimming cut 3 bases from V and 8 bases from J; bases unmatched to any gene: 6. CDR3: CASSFLQGDGYTF. As DNA, the CDR3 is TGTGCCAGCAGTTTCCTCCAGGGGGACGGCTACACCTTC.

This chain uses TRBV28 with TRBJ2-7; no firm D call. Germline V gives CDR1 MDHEN, CDR2 SYDVKM. The ends were cut back, 2 bases at V and 3 bases at J, with 2 bases in the middle. The CDR3 is 11 amino acids. CDR3 sequence: CASSLRYEQYF. The CDR3 DNA reads TGTGCCAGCAGTTTACGCTACGAGCAGTACTTC.

V and J are TRBV7-8 and TRBJ2-7, with TRBD1 identical over 9 bases. The CDR3 contains 16 residues. Losses at the gene ends were 5 bases for V and 6 bases for J; bases not matched to a gene: 14. Germline V gene lookup returns CDR1 SGHVS and CDR2 FQNEAQ. This chain's CDR3 is CASSPPPPGQGFEQYF. CDR3 coding DNA: TGTGCCAGCAGCCCCCCGCCCCCGGGACAGGGCTTCGAGCAGTACTTC.

The chain is built from TRBV27 and TRBJ1-1; possibly TRBD1 for D (6 bases). Germline CDR1 MNHEY, CDR2 SMNVEV (reference sequence). This CDR3 comprises 14 residues. Trimming removed 3 bases at V and 1 base at J, with 9 bases between. The CDR3 nucleotides are TGTGCCAGCAGTTTTGGGACATCGAACACTGAAGCTTTCTTT. As protein: CASSFGTSNTEAFF.

The J gene is TRBJ1-1, the V gene TRBV5-1; the match to TRBD1 covers 7 bases. Germline CDR1 is SGHRS and CDR2 is YFSETQ. The CDR3 consists of 15 residues. V trimming: 4 bases; J trimming: 1 base; junction bases outside the gene matches: 7. The CDR3 DNA follows: TGCGCCAGCAGCCTACCGGGACAGCCGAACACTGAAGCTTTCTTT. Protein: CASSLPGQPNTEAFF.

The CDR3 protein is CASSDSGGLIYEQYF. The CDR3 region has the DNA TGTGCCAGCAGCGACTCAGGGGGTCTAATCTACGAGCAGTACTTC. This rearrangement joins TRBV6-5 to TRBJ2-7; 7 nucleotides align to TRBD1. V was clipped by 6 bases and J by 3 bases; unmatched bases: 11. CDR3 length equals 15 residues. Per the germline V gene, CDR1 is MNHEY and CDR2 is SVGAGI.

The V call is TRBV25-1, the J call TRBJ1-5; D unclear. The CDR3 contains 12 residues. The V gene lost 5 bases and the J gene lost 7 bases, with 9 bases spanning the gap. Looked up from germline, CDR1 is MGHDK and CDR2 is SYGVNS. For the CDR3, the DNA is TGTGCCAGCAGTCAGGTCGGACAGCCCCAGCATTTT. Its protein product is CASSQVGQPQHF.

The genes are TRBV5-1 and TRBJ2-3, with 7 positions matching TRBD2. Per germline, CDR1 SGHRS and CDR2 YFSETQ. CDR3 length: 16 residues. Trimming at V came to 0 bases and at J to 0 bases, leaving 4 bases not matched to a gene. The CDR3 region is CASSLVFGGSTDTQYF. CDR3 sequence (DNA): TGCGCCAGCAGCTTGGTGTTCGGGGGGAGCACAGATACGCAGTATTTT.

V gene TRBV27 combines with J gene TRBJ1-5; D is unclear. The germline V gene has CDR1 MNHEY and CDR2 SMNVEV (reference sequence). The CDR3 loop spans 14 amino acids. V dropped 6 bases and J dropped 1 base, with 10 bases sitting between them. CDR3 region: CASRPGNSNQPQHF. The CDR3 nucleotides are TGTGCCAGCAGACCAGGTAACAGCAATCAGCCCCAGCATTTT.

Here the CDR3 DNA reads TGTGCCAGCACCACGGGAGGGAAAGAGACCCAGTACTTC. The encoded protein is CASTTGGKETQYF. The chain employs TRBV6-5 and TRBJ2-5, with TRBD2 matching 8 bases. Germline trimming cut 7 bases from V and 3 bases from J; bases unmatched to any gene: 4. CDR3 size: 13 residues. Germline V gene lookup returns CDR1 MNHEY and CDR2 SVGAGI.

This chain links TRBV9 with TRBJ1-3; no definite D call. Trimming removed 0 bases from V and 0 bases from J, with 22 bases in between. The CDR3 runs to 20 residues. Per the germline V gene, CDR1 is SGDLS and CDR2 is YYNGEE. The CDR3 sequence is CASSVDEGRILLNSGNTIYF. Written as DNA, the CDR3 is TGTGCCAGCAGCGTAGACGAGGGTAGAATATTACTAAACTCTGGAAACACCATATATTTT.